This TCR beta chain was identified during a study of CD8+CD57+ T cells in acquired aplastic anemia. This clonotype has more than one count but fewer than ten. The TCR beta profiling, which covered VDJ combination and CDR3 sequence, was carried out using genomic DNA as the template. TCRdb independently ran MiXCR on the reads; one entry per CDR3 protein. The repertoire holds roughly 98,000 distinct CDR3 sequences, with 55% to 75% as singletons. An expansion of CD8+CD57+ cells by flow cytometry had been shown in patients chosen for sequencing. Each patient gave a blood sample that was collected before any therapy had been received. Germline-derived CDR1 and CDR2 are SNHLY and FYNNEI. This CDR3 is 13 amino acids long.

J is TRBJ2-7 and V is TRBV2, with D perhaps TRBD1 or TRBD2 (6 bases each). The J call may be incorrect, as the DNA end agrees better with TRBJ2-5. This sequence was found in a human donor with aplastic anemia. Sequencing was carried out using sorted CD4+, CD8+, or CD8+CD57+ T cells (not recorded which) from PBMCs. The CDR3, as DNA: TGTGCCAGCAGTTTTAGGGGGGAAGAGACCCAGTACTTC. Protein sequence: CASSFRGEETQYF.